The rows below give T cell receptor beta chains drawn from one sample of a study of blood T cell repertoires in COVID-19. Sequencing used immunoSEQ multiplex PCR; TCRdb keeps in-frame clones, though not all of them. The sample shows just over 300,000 clones, about 89% of them seen only once. Sequences were obtained from PBMCs or T cells enriched from blood (not recorded which). The source of these receptors is a woman in her thirties or forties who had recovered from COVID-19. CDR3s include the opening cysteine and the closing phenylalanine or tryptophan.

V gene,CDR3 protein
TRBV6-5,CASSYTGAVNEQFF
TRBV6-1,CASSEPPTGAKNIQYF
TRBV24-1,CATSTRQGRDYGYTF
TRBV20-1,CSASMDPGGYYEQYF
TRBV7-3,CASSLDSENYGYTF
TRBV9,CASSVGPSDEAFF
TRBV7-9,CASSFLVSGTEAFF
TRBV7-2,CASSQTGGGEKLFF
TRBV10-1,CASSESVGGSTEAFF
TRBV7-2,CASSLGLAGYNEQFF
TRBV28,CASSSPPTGSYEQYF
TRBV10-2,CASTDRGRGTDTQYF
TRBV15,CATSRDLLGGTGELFF
TRBV29-1,CSRDRGWETQYF
TRBV21-1,CASSKGYREYQETQYF
TRBV5-8,CASSRRVTVYNEQFF
TRBV11-3,CASSARRKFNEQFF
TRBV29-1,CSVEDFRRGSPDTQYF
TRBV6-5,CASKDSSRGNTIYF
TRBV19,CASSRRLAGSYNEQFF
TRBV11-2,CASSLGLAGGYNEQFF
TRBV7-3,CASSLTSGEGTQYF
TRBV12-5,CASGLVPGAHGNEQFF
TRBV6-5,CASSYSPTSGGETQYF
TRBV7-9,CASSLAYYEQYF
TRBV5-8,CASSLRVAVLNTGELFF
TRBV11-2,CASSLTGGLRETQYF
TRBV19,CASSPGLFTGELFF
TRBV29-1,CSGGPQGDYGYTF
TRBV21-1,CASSKERTGASGLGTQYF
TRBV4-1,CASSQVGYSYEQYF
TRBV21-1,CASSKGDREGGYTF
TRBV7-2,CASNQGTGGLDTQYF
TRBV6-6,CATEGGVGYEQYF
TRBV24-1,CATSEATGSNQPQHF
TRBV18,CASSPLASIYNEQFF
TRBV30,CACLEEGGSSTDTQYF
TRBV7-3,CASGTGTSPNEQFF
TRBV5-1,CASSLDGDYEQYF
TRBV30,CAWKPLYPDTGELFF
TRBV28,CASSPGERHSPLHF
TRBV28,CASNTGTLNQPQHF
TRBV19,CASSMGLAGVNSYEQYF
TRBV3-1/TRBV3-2,CASSQAQWQGVGSPLHF
TRBV9,CASGGLAGAGEQYF
TRBV6-7,CASSYAVTNQPQHF
TRBV2,CASSEGQSSGNTIYF
TRBV7-8,CASSLGLTAMNTEAFF
TRBV27,CASTRWAGVTDTQYF
TRBV24-1,CATSDLYGYTF